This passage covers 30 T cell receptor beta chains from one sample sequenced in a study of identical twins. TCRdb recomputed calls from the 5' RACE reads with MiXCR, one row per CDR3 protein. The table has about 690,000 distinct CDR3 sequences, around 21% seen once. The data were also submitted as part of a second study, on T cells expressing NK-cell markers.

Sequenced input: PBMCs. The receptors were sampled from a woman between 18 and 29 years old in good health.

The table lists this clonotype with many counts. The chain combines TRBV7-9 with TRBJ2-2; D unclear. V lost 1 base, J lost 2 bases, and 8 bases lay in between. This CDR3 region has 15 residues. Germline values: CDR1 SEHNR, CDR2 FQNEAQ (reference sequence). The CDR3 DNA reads TGTGCCAGCAGCTTAGATGCCGGTAACACCGGGGAGCTGTTTTTT. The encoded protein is CASSLDAGNTGELFF.

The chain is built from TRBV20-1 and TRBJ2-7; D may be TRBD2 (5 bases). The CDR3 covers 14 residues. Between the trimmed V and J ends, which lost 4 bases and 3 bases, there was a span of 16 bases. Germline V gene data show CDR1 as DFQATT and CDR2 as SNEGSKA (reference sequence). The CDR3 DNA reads TGCAGTGCTACCGGGATTAGAGATAACTACGAGCAGTACTTC. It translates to CSATGIRDNYEQYF.

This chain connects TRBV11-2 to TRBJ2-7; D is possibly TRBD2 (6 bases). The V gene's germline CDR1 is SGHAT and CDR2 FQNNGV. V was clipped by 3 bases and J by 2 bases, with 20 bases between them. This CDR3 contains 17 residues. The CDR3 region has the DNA TGTGCCAGCAGCTTCGTAACAGACACGACGGGAGCCTACGAGCAGTACTTC. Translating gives CASSFVTDTTGAYEQYF.

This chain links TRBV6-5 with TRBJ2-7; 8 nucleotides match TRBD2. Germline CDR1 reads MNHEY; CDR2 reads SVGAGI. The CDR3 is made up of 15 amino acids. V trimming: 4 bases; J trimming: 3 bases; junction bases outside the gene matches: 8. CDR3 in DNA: TGTGCCAGCAGTTCCCCCCGAGCGGGGGACTACGAGCAGTACTTC. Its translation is CASSSPRAGDYEQYF.

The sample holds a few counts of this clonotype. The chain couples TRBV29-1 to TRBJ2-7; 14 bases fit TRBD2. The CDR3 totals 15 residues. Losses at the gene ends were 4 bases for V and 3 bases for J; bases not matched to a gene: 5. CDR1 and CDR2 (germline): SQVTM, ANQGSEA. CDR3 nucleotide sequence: TGCAGCGTTGTGGGACTAGCGGGAGACGACTACGAGCAGTACTTC. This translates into CSVVGLAGDDYEQYF.

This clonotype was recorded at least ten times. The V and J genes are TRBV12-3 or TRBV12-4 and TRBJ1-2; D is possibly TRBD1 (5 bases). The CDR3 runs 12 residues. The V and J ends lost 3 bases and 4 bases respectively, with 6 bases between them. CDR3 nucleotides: TGTGCCAGCAGTTTCCAGGGCTATGGCTACACCTTC. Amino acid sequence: CASSFQGYGYTF.

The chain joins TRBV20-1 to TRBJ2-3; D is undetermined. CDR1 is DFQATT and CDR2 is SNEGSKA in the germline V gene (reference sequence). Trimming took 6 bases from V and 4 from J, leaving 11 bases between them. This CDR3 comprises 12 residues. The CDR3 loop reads CSAPTDADTQYF. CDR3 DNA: TGCAGTGCCCCGACCGATGCAGATACGCAGTATTTT.

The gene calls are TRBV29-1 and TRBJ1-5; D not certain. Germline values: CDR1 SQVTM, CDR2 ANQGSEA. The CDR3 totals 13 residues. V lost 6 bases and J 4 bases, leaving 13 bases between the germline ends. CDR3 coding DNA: TGCAGCGTGAGGCAGTCGGATAATCAGCCCCAGCATTTT. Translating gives CSVRQSDNQPQHF.

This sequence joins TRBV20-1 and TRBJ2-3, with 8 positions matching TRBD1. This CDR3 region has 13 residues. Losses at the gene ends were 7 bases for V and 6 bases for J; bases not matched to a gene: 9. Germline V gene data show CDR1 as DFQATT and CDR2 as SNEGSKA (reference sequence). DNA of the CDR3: TGCAGTGGCCGAACAGGGGGTAGGGATACGCAGTATTTT. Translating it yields CSGRTGGRDTQYF.

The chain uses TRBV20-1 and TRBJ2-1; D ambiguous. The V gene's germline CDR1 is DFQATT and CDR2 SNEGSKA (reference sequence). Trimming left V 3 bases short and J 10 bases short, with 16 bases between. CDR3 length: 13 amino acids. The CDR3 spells CSARPVAVGEQFF. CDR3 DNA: TGCAGTGCTAGGCCGGTGGCGGTGGGAGAGCAGTTCTTC.

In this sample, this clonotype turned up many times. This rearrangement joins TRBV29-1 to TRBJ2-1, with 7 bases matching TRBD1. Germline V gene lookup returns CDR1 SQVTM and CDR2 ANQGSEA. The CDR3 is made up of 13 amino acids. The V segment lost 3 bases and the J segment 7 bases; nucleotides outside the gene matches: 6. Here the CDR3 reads CSVDKGATNEQFF. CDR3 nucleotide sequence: TGCAGCGTTGATAAGGGGGCAACGAATGAGCAGTTCTTC.

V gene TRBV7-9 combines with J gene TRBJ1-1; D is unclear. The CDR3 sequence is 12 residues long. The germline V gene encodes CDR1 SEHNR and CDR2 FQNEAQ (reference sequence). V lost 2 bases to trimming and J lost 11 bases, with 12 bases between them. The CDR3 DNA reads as TGTGCCAGCAGCTTAATAGGATCCGCGGCTTTCTTT. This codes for CASSLIGSAAFF.

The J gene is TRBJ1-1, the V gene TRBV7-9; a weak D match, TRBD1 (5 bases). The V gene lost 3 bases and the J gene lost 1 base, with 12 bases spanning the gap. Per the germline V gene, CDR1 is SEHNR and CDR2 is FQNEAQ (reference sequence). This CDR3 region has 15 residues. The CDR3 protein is CASSFSGTRNTEAFF. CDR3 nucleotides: TGTGCCAGCAGCTTCTCCGGGACGAGGAACACTGAAGCTTTCTTT.

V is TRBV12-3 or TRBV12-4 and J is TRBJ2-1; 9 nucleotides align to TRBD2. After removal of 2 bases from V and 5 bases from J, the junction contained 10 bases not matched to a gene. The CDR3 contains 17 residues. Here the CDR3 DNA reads TGTGCCAGCAGTTTACGGGAGACGGGCGGGGGGGACAATGAGCAGTTCTTC. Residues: CASSLRETGGGDNEQFF.

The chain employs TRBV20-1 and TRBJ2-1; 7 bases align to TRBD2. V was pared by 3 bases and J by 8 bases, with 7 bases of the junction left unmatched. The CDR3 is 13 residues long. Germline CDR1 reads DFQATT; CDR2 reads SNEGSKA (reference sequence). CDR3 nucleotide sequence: TGCAGTGCTAGGGCGGGACTACTGGATGAGCAGTTCTTC. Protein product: CSARAGLLDEQFF.

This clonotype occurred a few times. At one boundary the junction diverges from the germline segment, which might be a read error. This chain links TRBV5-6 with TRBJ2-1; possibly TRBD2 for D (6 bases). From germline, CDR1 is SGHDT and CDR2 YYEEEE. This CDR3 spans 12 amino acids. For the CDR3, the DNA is TGTGCCAGCAGCTTGGCCGTCGGTCGGGAGATCTTC. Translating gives CASSLAVGREIF.

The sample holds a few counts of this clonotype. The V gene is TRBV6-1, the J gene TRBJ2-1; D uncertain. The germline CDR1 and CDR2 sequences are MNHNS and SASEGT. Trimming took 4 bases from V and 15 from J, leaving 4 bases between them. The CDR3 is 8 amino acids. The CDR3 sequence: CASSVAFF. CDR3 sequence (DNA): TGTGCCAGCAGTGTGGCGTTCTTC.

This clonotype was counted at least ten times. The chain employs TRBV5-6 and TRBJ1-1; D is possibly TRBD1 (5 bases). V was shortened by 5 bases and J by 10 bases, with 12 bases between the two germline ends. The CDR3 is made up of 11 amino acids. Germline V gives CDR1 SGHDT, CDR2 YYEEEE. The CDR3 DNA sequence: TGTGCCAGCAGTGATACAGGTCGAGCTTTCTTT. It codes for CASSDTGRAFF.

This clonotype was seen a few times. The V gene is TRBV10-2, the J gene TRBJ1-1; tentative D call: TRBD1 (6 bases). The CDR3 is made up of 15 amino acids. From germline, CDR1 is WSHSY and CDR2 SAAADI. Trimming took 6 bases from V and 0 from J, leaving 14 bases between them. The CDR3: CASRSPGDLNTEAFF. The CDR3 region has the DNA TGCGCCAGCAGATCACCAGGGGATTTGAACACTGAAGCTTTCTTT.

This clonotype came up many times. CDR3 nucleotide sequence: TGCAGTGCTAGCCTAGCGGGAGTTAATGACGCCTACGAGCAGTACTTC. It yields the protein CSASLAGVNDAYEQYF. The chain couples TRBV20-1 to TRBJ2-7, with 10 bases fitting TRBD2. The V gene end was trimmed by 3 bases and the J gene end by 2 bases; junction bases not matched to a gene: 10. Looked up from germline, CDR1 is DFQATT and CDR2 is SNEGSKA (reference sequence). The CDR3 is made up of 16 amino acids.

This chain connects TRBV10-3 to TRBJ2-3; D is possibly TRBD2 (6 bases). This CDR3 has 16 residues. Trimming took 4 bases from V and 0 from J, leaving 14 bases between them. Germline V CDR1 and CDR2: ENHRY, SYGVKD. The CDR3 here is CAISAGDGVSTDTQYF. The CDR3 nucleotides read TGTGCCATCAGTGCGGGAGACGGGGTTAGCACAGATACGCAGTATTTT.

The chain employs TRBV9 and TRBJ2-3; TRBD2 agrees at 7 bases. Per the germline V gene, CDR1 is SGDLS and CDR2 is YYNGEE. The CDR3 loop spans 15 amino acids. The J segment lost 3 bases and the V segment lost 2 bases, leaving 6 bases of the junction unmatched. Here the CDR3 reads CASSVGLVGTDTQYF. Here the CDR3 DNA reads TGTGCCAGCAGCGTCGGACTAGTGGGGACAGATACGCAGTATTTT.

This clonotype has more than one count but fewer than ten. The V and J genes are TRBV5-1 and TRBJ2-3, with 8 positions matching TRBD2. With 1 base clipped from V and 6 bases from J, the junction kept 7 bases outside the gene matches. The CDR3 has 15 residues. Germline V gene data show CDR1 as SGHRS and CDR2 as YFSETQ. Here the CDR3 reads CASSLFREGRDTQYF. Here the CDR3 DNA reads TGCGCCAGCAGCTTGTTTCGGGAGGGCCGTGATACGCAGTATTTT.

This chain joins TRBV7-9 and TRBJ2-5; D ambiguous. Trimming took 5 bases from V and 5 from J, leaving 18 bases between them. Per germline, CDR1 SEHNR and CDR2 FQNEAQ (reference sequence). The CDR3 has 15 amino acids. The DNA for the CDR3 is TGTGCCAGCAGCAAAGAGGCAGTGACAAGGGAGACCCAGTACTTC. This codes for CASSKEAVTRETQYF.

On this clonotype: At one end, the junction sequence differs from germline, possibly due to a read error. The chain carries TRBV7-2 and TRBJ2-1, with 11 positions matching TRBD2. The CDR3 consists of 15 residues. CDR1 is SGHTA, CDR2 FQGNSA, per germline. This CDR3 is CASSQPGLAVYEHFF. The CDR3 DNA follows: TGTGCCAGCAGCCAACCGGGACTAGCGGTTTATGAGCATTTCTTC.

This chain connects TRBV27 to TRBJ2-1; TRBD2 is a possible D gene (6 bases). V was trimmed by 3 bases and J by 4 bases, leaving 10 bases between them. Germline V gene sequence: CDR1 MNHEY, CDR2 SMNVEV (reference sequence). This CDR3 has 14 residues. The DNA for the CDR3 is TGTGCCAGCAGTTTGGCTAGCGAGTACAATGAGCAGTTCTTC. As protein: CASSLASEYNEQFF.

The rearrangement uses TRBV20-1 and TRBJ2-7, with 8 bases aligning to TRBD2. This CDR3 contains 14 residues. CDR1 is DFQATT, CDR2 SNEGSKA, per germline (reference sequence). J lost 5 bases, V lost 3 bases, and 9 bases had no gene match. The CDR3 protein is CSARRGVQGNEQYF. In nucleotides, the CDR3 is TGCAGTGCTAGGCGGGGGGTACAGGGAAACGAGCAGTACTTC.

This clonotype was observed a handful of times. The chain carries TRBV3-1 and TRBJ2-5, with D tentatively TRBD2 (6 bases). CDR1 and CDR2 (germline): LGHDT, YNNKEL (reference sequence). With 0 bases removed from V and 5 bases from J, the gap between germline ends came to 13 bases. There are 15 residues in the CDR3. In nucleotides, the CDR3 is TGTGCCAGCAGCCAAGACACACGCGGGGTGGAGACCCAGTACTTC. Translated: CASSQDTRGVETQYF.

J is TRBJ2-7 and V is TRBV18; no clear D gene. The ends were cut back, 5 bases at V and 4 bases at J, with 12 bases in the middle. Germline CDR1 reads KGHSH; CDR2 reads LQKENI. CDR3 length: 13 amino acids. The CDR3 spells CASSASPGYEQYF. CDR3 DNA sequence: TGTGCCAGCTCAGCAAGTCCAGGTTACGAGCAGTACTTC.

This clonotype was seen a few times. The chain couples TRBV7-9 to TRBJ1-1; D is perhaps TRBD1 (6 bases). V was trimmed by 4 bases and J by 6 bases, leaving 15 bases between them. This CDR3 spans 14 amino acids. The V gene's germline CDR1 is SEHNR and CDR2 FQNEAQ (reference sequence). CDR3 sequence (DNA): TGTGCCAGCAGCTCCCCCCGGGGGCCACCTGAAGCTTTCTTT. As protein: CASSSPRGPPEAFF.